A few counts support the clone carrying this T cell receptor (beta chain). Its antigen is undetermined. Germline V gene data show CDR1 as DFQATT and CDR2 as SNEGSKA (reference sequence). The ends were cut back, 4 bases at V and 5 bases at J, with 12 bases in the middle. The CDR3 runs 13 residues. These data are taken from a study of identical twins. Study-wide findings and caveats: Insertions were reduced in abundant cord blood beta clonotypes but not in memory repertoires.

TCRdb used MiXCR to reprocess the 5' RACE reads, holding one entry per CDR3 protein. The repertoire holds about 1.7 million distinct CDR3 sequences, with around a third as singletons. V is TRBV20-1 and J is TRBJ1-5; D gene ambiguous. The sequenced sample was cord blood. This clonotype originated in a newborn girl in good health. In DNA form, the CDR3 reads TGCAGTGCTATTACGAGTATCGATCAGCCCCAGCATTTT. It specifies CSAITSIDQPQHF.